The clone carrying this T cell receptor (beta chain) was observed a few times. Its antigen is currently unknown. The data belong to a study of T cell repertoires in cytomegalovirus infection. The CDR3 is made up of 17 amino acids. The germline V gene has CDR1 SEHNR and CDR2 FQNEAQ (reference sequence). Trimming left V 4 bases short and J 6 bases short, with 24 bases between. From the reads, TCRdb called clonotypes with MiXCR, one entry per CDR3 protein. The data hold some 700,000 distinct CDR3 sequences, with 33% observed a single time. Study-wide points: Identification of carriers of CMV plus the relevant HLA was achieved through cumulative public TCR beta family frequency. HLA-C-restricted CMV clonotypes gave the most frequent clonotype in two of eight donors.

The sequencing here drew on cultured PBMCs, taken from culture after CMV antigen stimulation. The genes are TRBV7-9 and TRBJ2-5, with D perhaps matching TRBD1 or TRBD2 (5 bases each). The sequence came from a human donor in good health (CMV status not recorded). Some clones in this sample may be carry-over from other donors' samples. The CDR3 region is CASSYSLGGPRGQTQYF. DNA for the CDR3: TGTGCCAGCAGCTACAGCCTAGGCGGGCCTAGGGGACAGACCCAGTACTTC.